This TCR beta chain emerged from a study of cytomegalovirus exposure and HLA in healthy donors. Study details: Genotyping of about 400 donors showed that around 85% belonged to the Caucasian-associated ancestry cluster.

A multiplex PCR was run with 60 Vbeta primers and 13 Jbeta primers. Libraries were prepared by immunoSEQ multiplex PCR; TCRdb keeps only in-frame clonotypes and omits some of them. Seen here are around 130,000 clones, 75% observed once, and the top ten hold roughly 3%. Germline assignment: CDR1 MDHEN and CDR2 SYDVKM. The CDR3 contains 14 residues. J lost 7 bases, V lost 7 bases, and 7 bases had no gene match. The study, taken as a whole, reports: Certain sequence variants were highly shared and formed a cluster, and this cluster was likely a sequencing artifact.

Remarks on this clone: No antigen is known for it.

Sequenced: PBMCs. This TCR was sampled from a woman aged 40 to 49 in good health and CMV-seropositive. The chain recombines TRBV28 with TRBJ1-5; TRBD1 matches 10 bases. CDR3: CASTPTGGGQPQHF. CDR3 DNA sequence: TGTGCCAGCACTCCGACAGGGGGCGGGCAGCCCCAGCATTTT.